The source of this T cell receptor beta chain is a study of PD-1 blockade in classical Hodgkin lymphoma. Findings of the study overall: Researchers reported that CD4+ TCR diversity, though not CD8+, rose significantly by C4D1.

Germline loops: CDR1 SGHNT, CDR2 YENEEA. V gave up 2 bases and J gave up 5 bases, with 18 bases separating them. The length of the CDR3 is 17 residues. About this clone: Its specificity is unknown.

Profiling relied on immunoSEQ multiplex PCR, and the TCRdb table lists in-frame clones only, not all of them. The profile shows about 62,000 clones, roughly 88% of them singletons. Following autologous stem cell transplantation, relapse occurred in every patient, and exposure to brentuximab vedotin varied. The sequence derives from a human donor with classical Hodgkin lymphoma. Specimen: peripheral blood mononuclear cells (PBMCs), collected at baseline. J is TRBJ2-2 and V is TRBV11-3; D may correspond to TRBD1 or TRBD2 (6 bases each). CDR3 sequence: CASSLNQWGAGTGELFF. CDR3 coding DNA: TGTGCCAGCAGCTTAAACCAATGGGGGGCGGGGACCGGGGAGCTGTTTTTT.